One T cell receptor beta chain is described in this entry. Antigen unknown. Sequencing of TCR beta covered CD8+ and CD4+ T cells obtained from blood. Purification of the CD8+ and CD4+ T cells relied on negative isolation, and TEMRA cells underwent FACS enrichment. This sample was included in a study of CD8 T cells in Susac syndrome. Study background: When blood was drawn, patients with Susac syndrome were on intravenous immunoglobulin alone, on corticosteroids, or therapy-naive. Study-level points and caveats: It was acknowledged in the study that its TCR sequencing and HLA analysis involved a relatively small number of individuals.

RNA totalling about 0.45 to 1 ug underwent reverse transcription with random hexamers. MiXCR was run by TCRdb on the immunoSEQ multiplex PCR reads, yielding one entry per CDR3 protein. The sample consists of 67,000 or so distinct CDR3 sequences, 93% of them appearing once. Germline loops: CDR1 SGHRS, CDR2 YFSETQ. This CDR3 is 15 amino acids long. Trimming cost V 4 bases and J 1 base, with 14 bases left between them. The receptor comes from a human donor with Susac syndrome. The sequenced sample was CD4+ T cells from PBMCs. The chain carries TRBV5-1 and TRBJ1-1; a possible D gene is TRBD1 (5 bases). The chain's CDR3 is CASSPLTGGNTEAFF. The CDR3 DNA is TGCGCCAGCAGCCCGCTGACTGGGGGGAACACTGAAGCTTTCTTT.